This T cell receptor (beta chain) was captured by sequencing in a study of shared clonotypes between healthy human individuals. When replicate PCRs were run on sorted subsets, they used about 200 ng DNA, tens of thousands of T cell genomes. Original methodology: Filtering of immunoSEQ junctional sequences could not match full-length read filtering. Clones were read by immunoSEQ multiplex PCR, and TCRdb kept only the in-frame ones, dropping some. The V and J calls and clone size were taken over from that table, and D and trimming were inferred from the DNA. The sample records approximately 2,000,000 clones, about 93% being singletons. V dropped 5 bases and J dropped 6 bases, with 17 bases sitting between them. The CDR3 totals 15 residues. Looked up from germline, CDR1 is LNHDA and CDR2 is SQIVND (reference sequence). Regarding the study as a whole: Estimated richness values were generally larger in naive subsets than in memory subsets.

Remarks on this clone: Its antigen is currently unknown.

CD45RO-negative CD8 cells positively selected for CCR7 made up the naive population, which excluded terminally differentiated effector memory CD45RA+ cells. The specimen was naive CD8+ T cells from PBMCs. The source is a man aged 18 to 30 in good health. Some clones in this sample may be carry-over from other donors' samples. The rearrangement uses TRBV19 and TRBJ1-5; D is unclear. CDR3 sequence reads: CASSPTNIFGQPQHF. For the CDR3, the DNA is TGTGCCAGTAGTCCTACGAACATTTTCGGTCAGCCCCAGCATTTT.